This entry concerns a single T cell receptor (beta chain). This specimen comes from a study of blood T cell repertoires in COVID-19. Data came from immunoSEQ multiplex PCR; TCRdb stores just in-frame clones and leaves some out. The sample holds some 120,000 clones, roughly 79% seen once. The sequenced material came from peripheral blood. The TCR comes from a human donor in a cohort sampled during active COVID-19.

In DNA form, the CDR3 reads TGTGCCAGCAGTATGACAGGACAAGAGACCCAGTACTTC. It specifies CASSMTGQETQYF. This chain connects TRBV27 to TRBJ2-5, with D perhaps TRBD1 (6 bases). Trimming shortened V by 5 bases and J by 2 bases, and 9 bases separated the two germline ends. CDR1 MNHEY and CDR2 SMNVEV come from the germline V gene (reference sequence). CDR3 size: 13 residues.